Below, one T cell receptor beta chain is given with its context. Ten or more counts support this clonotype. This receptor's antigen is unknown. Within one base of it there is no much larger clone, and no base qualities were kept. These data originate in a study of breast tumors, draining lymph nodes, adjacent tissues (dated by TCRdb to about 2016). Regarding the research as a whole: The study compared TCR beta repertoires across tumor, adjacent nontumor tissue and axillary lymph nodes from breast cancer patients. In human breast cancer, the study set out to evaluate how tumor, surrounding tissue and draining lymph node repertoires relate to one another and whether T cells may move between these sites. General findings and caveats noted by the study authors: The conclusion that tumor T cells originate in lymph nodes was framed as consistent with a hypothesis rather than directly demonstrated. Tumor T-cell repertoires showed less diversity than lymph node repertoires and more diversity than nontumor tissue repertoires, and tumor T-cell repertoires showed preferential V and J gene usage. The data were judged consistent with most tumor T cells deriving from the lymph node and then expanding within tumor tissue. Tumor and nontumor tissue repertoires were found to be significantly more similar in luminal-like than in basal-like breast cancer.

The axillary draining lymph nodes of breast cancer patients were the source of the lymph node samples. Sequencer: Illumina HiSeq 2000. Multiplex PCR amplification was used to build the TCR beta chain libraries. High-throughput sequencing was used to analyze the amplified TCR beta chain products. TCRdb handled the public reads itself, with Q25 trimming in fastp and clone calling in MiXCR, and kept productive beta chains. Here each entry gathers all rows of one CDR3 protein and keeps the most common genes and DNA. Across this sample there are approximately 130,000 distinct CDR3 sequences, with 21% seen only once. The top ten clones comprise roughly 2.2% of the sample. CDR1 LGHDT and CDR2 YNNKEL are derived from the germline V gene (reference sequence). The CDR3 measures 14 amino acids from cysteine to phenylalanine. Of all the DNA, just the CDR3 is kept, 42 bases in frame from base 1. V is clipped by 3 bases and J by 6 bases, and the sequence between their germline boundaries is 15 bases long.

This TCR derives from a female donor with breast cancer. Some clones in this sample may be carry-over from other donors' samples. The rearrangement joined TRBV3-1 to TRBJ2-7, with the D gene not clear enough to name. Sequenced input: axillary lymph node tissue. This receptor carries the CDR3 CASSQTLPGGEQYF. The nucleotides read TGTGCCAGCAGCCAGACGCTACCCGGTGGCGAGCAGTACTTC.